The 2 T cell receptor beta chains below were found in one sample sequenced in a study of T cell responses to AZD1222 COVID-19 vaccine. Sequenced by immunoSEQ multiplex PCR; TCRdb stores in-frame clones only, minus some. The profile shows 100,000 to 150,000 clones, 75% to 90% of them singletons. This material consisted of peripheral blood, taken 28 days after the second AZD1222 dose. The receptors were sampled from an adult who received the AZD1222 COVID-19 vaccine.

The CDR3 nucleotides read TGTGCCAGCAGCACTCGACAGCCCTCACCCCTCCACTTT. This translates into CASSTRQPSPLHF. V gene TRBV7-2 combines with J gene TRBJ1-6; D possibly corresponds to TRBD1 (5 bases). The CDR3 loop spans 13 amino acids. From germline, CDR1 is SGHTA and CDR2 FQGNSA. Trimming left V 5 bases short and J 10 bases short, with 12 bases between.

The chain employs TRBV27 and TRBJ2-7; 12 bases match TRBD2. The CDR3 is made up of 16 amino acids. Germline values: CDR1 MNHEY, CDR2 SMNVEV (reference sequence). V lost 5 bases to trimming and J lost 6 bases; unmatched junction nucleotides: 11. The chain's CDR3 is CASSPRLAGAPLEQYF. The CDR3, as DNA: TGTGCCAGCAGTCCTAGACTAGCGGGGGCCCCACTCGAGCAGTACTTC.